This T cell receptor (beta chain) was captured by sequencing in a study of human T cells and chemical hapten exposure. One entry per CDR3 protein, called by TCRdb with MiXCR from the RACE reads. The data hold approximately 110,000 distinct CDR3 sequences, with 11% observed a single time. Documented time point: patch test 1, 2 weeks after DPC sensitization. Indicated treatment: therapeutic diphenylcyclopropenone sensitization with weekly scalp DPC. This clonotype was observed many times. Deletions cut 5 bases from V and 5 bases from J, with 15 bases between. CDR1 is SGHRS and CDR2 is YFSETQ in the germline V gene. The CDR3 runs to 14 residues.

The source material was whole blood, sampled in connection with sensitization to the hapten diphenylcyclopropenone (DPC). This receptor was obtained from a woman aged 40 to 55 with alopecia areata. Some clones in this sample may be carry-over from other donors' samples. The gene calls are TRBV5-1 and TRBJ2-3, with a possible D match to TRBD2 (6 bases). CDR3 in DNA: TGCGCCAGCAGGACCGGGAGTTTTGGAGATACGCAGTATTTT. It codes for CASRTGSFGDTQYF.